The 13 T cell receptor beta chains given below trace back to one sample, sequenced in a study of blood T cell repertoires in COVID-19 (dated by TCRdb to the early 2020s). Library construction relied on the immunoSEQ multiplex PCR assay. This immuneACCESS table, as held by TCRdb, lists in-frame sequences with V and J called but not all clones. Of the missing ones, under half trace to an unresolved V gene in checked studies; the others have no known cause. Recorded for this sample are about 500,000 clones; about 88% of them occurred a single time. Under 8.5% of the sample is in the top ten clones. Sequenced material: peripheral blood. These receptors were taken from a woman aged 45-59 years with COVID-19, enrolled during active disease.

This rearrangement joins TRBV7-9 to TRBJ2-4, with 11 bases fitting TRBD2. Germline assignment: CDR1 SEHNR and CDR2 FQNEAQ (reference sequence). V was clipped by 4 bases and J by 4 bases; unmatched bases: 3. The CDR3 has 15 residues. The CDR3 spells CASSSTSGGKNIQYF. The CDR3 DNA is TGTGCCAGCAGCTCAACTAGCGGGGGAAAAAACATTCAGTACTTC.

The chain uses TRBV14 and TRBJ2-5; no reliable D call. Looked up from germline, CDR1 is SGHDN and CDR2 is FVKESK. The ends were cut back, 1 base at V and 5 bases at J, with 8 bases in the middle. The CDR3 contains 13 residues. As DNA, the CDR3 is TGTGCCAGCAGCCAAGTAGCTTGGGAGACCCAGTACTTC. It specifies CASSQVAWETQYF. The whole variable domain, remainder taken from reference TRBV14 and TRBJ2-5, is EAGVTQFPSHSVIEKGQTVTLRCDPISGHDNLYWYRRVMGKEIKFLLHFVKESKQDESGMPNNRFLAERTGGTYSTLKVQPAELEDSGVYFCASSQVAWETQYFGPGTRLLVL.

The rearrangement joins TRBV2 to TRBJ1-2, with D tentatively TRBD1 (5 bases). V lost 3 bases and J 7 bases, leaving 9 bases between the germline ends. This CDR3 comprises 12 residues. Germline CDR1 reads SNHLY; CDR2 reads FYNNEI. The CDR3 loop is CASSDRQSGYTF. For the CDR3, the DNA is TGTGCCAGCAGTGACAGACAGAGTGGCTACACCTTC.

This chain uses TRBV11-2 with TRBJ2-7, with 7 bases matching TRBD1. Trimming took 5 bases from V and 2 from J; bases not matched to a gene: 9. This CDR3 region has 15 residues. The germline V gene has CDR1 SGHAT and CDR2 FQNNGV. CDR3 loop: CASSPGQLLPYEQYF. The CDR3 DNA is TGTGCCAGCAGCCCGGGACAGCTGCTCCCCTACGAGCAGTACTTC.

The J gene is TRBJ2-3, the V gene TRBV5-1; D possibly corresponds to TRBD2 (5 bases). CDR1 SGHRS and CDR2 YFSETQ come from the germline V gene. The CDR3 sequence is 17 residues long. V gave up 0 bases and J gave up 4 bases, with 18 bases separating them. CDR3 DNA sequence: TGCGCCAGCAGCTTGGCAGGCAGAGGAGGAAGCCCAGATACGCAGTATTTT. This gives the protein CASSLAGRGGSPDTQYF.

V and J are TRBV20-1 and TRBJ1-1; D perhaps matches TRBD1 (5 bases). V dropped 3 bases and J dropped 7 bases, with 24 bases sitting between them. Per the germline V gene, CDR1 is DFQATT and CDR2 is SNEGSKA (reference sequence). The CDR3 consists of 16 residues. The CDR3 reads CSASPPPGGGSGEAFF. CDR3 sequence (DNA): TGCAGTGCTAGTCCTCCCCCTGGGGGAGGAAGTGGTGAAGCTTTCTTT.

V usage is TRBV29-1 and J usage is TRBJ2-7; tentatively, D is TRBD2 (5 bases). This CDR3 has 15 residues. Trimming stripped 3 bases from V and 2 bases from J, with 17 bases between. The V gene's germline CDR1 is SQVTM and CDR2 ANQGSEA. CDR3 sequence: CSVESGFGEPYEQYF. For the CDR3, the DNA is TGCAGCGTTGAGAGTGGTTTCGGGGAGCCCTACGAGCAGTACTTC.

The J gene is TRBJ2-5, the V gene TRBV6-5; D perhaps matches TRBD1 (6 bases). CDR1 and CDR2 from the germline V gene are MNHEY and SVGAGI. There are 12 residues in the CDR3. The V end lost 10 bases, the J end lost 5 bases, and 14 bases lay between the germline ends. Written as DNA, the CDR3 is TGTGCCACTACAGGGATCGGGGAGACCCAGTACTTC. It encodes CATTGIGETQYF.

The chain uses TRBV5-1 and TRBJ2-3, with 10 bases aligning to TRBD2. This CDR3 spans 16 amino acids. Germline-derived CDR1 and CDR2 are SGHRS and YFSETQ. Trimming cost V 4 bases and J 4 bases; bases outside gene matches: 9. As DNA, the CDR3 is TGCGCCAGCAGCCCGGAGCGGGGGGGCGTAGCAGATACGCAGTATTTT. Amino acid sequence: CASSPERGGVADTQYF.

The V gene is TRBV27, the J gene TRBJ2-7, with a weak D call TRBD1 (6 bases). The V end was cut by 4 bases, the J end by 3 bases, with 13 bases between. CDR3 length: 14 residues. Germline V lookup: CDR1 MNHEY, CDR2 SMNVEV (reference sequence). CDR3 in amino acids: CASSSGDIGYEQYF. CDR3 nucleotide sequence: TGTGCCAGCAGTTCCGGGGACATAGGCTACGAGCAGTACTTC.

The J gene is TRBJ2-3, the V gene TRBV3-1 (or the pseudogene TRBV3-2), with a tentative D call TRBD1 (6 bases). V shed 6 bases and J shed 0 bases, with 7 bases lying between them. The CDR3 is made up of 13 amino acids. Per the germline V gene, CDR1 is LGHDT and CDR2 is YNNKEL (reference sequence). The CDR3 nucleotides are TGTGCCAGCAGGGACAGAAGCACAGATACGCAGTATTTT. Amino acid sequence: CASRDRSTDTQYF.

The CDR3 coding sequence is TGTGCCAGCAGTATCAGTTTTTCGTCCAGTCTCTATGGCTACACCTTC. This codes for CASSISFSSSLYGYTF. The rearrangement joins TRBV25-1 to TRBJ1-2; no definite D call. V gave up 5 bases and J gave up 4 bases, with 20 bases separating them. CDR3 length: 16 residues. Germline CDR1 is MGHDK and CDR2 is SYGVNS.

The chain uses TRBV27 and TRBJ2-7; TRBD1 matches at 11 bases. The V gene's germline CDR1 is MNHEY and CDR2 SMNVEV (reference sequence). Trimming at V came to 8 bases and at J to 3 bases, leaving 9 bases not matched to a gene. The CDR3 runs 15 residues. This CDR3 is CASRRTGTGGYEQYF. In nucleotides, the CDR3 is TGTGCCAGCCGCAGAACCGGGACAGGGGGCTACGAGCAGTACTTC.